This TCR beta chain was captured by sequencing in a study of beta chain features in type 1 diabetes. Study-wide results and caveats: Type 1 diabetes patients had TCRB CDR3s that were shorter (moderately but significantly so) in all four CD4+ subsets. More deletions and fewer insertions at VDJ junctions were seen in type 1 diabetes patients. When cDNA is sequenced, cells with high TCR expression could be over-represented.

Trimming left V 4 bases short and J 1 base short, with 16 bases between. This CDR3 region has 15 residues. Germline V gives CDR1 GTSNPN, CDR2 SVGIG (reference sequence). For this clone: Its antigen is unidentified.

Purity (above 95%) was reached by all sorted populations. Since all of the isolated RNA was reverse transcribed, expressed TCRB transcripts were what got sequenced. Measured with immunoSEQ multiplex PCR; TCRdb has only the in-frame clones, and not every one. The sample has over 650,000 clones; around 15% are singletons. The source is a young man with type 1 diabetes. The chain joins TRBV30 to TRBJ1-1; the D gene is possibly TRBD1 (5 bases). Material: naive CD4+ T cells from blood. The chain's CDR3 is CAWKAERRGNTEAFF. In nucleotides, the CDR3 is TGTGCCTGGAAGGCGGAACGGAGGGGGAACACTGAAGCTTTCTTT.